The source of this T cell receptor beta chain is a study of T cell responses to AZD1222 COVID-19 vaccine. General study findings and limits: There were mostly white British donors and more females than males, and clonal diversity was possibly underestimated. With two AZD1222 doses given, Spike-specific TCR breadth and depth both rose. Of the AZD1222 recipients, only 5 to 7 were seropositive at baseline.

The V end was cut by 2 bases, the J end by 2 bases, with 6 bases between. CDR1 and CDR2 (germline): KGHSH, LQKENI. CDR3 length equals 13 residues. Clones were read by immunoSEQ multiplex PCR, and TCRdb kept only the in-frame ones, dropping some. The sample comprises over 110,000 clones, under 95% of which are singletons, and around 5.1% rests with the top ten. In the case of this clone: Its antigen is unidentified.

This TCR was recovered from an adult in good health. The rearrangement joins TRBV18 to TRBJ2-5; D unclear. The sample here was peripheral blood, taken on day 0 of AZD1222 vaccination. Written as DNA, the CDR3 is TGTGCCAGCTCACCAGGTATACAAGAGACCCAGTACTTC. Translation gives CASSPGIQETQYF.